This is a list of T cell receptor beta chains from one sample in a study of control samples from healthy donors and cancer patients. The assay was immunoSEQ multiplex PCR, and TCRdb's table has in-frame clones only and misses some. The sample includes 30,000 to 40,000 clones, 70% to 90% of them seen just once. Sequenced material: PBMCs. These TCRs come from a woman in her thirties or forties with lung cancer. CDR3s include the opening cysteine and the closing phenylalanine or tryptophan. D genes are given only for firm matches. Some rows have no size entry. The others give once, few or many, or a class for an expanded clone.

j_gene: TRBJ1-3
abundance: .
d_gene: .
v_gene: TRBV30
CDR3aa: CAWSEDSGNTIYF
CDR3nt: TGTGCCTGGTCTGAGGACTCTGGAAACACCATATATTTT

j_gene: TRBJ1-2
abundance: .
d_gene: .
v_gene: TRBV6-5
CDR3aa: CASSYRGQGGYGYTF
CDR3nt: TGTGCCAGCAGTTACCGTGGGCAGGGTGGCTATGGCTACACCTTC

j_gene: TRBJ2-3
abundance: .
d_gene: TRBD2
v_gene: TRBV19
CDR3aa: CASTPRGGDTQYF
CDR3nt: TGTGCCAGTACCCCCCGGGGGGGAGATACGCAGTATTTT

j_gene: TRBJ2-7
abundance: .
d_gene: .
v_gene: TRBV4-2
CDR3aa: CASSQALEQYF
CDR3nt: TGTGCCAGCAGCCAAGCGTTGGAGCAGTACTTC

j_gene: TRBJ2-5
abundance: once
d_gene: TRBD2
v_gene: TRBV4-1
CDR3aa: CASSGSQGGGAETQYF
CDR3nt: TGCGCCAGCAGCGGTTCCCAGGGCGGGGGTGCAGAGACCCAGTACTTC

j_gene: TRBJ2-5
abundance: .
d_gene: .
v_gene: TRBV5-6
CDR3aa: CASSLGLQETQYF
CDR3nt: TGTGCCAGCAGCTTGGGACTGCAAGAGACCCAGTACTTC

j_gene: TRBJ2-5
abundance: .
d_gene: .
v_gene: TRBV12-3/TRBV12-4
CDR3aa: CASGVGRQETQYF
CDR3nt: TGTGCCAGCGGGGTTGGTCGGCAAGAGACCCAGTACTTC

j_gene: TRBJ2-1
abundance: .
d_gene: TRBD1
v_gene: TRBV11-3
CDR3aa: CASSRRQGAYNEQFF
CDR3nt: TGTGCCAGCAGCCGCCGACAGGGCGCCTACAATGAGCAGTTCTTC

j_gene: TRBJ2-3
abundance: .
d_gene: .
v_gene: TRBV6-2/TRBV6-3
CDR3aa: CASSSRVGTDTQYF
CDR3nt: TGTGCCAGCAGTTCTAGGGTGGGGACAGATACGCAGTATTTT

j_gene: TRBJ2-5
abundance: .
d_gene: TRBD2
v_gene: TRBV7-9
CDR3aa: CASSLRGLAGSETQYF
CDR3nt: TGTGCCAGCAGCTTAAGAGGACTAGCGGGGTCAGAGACCCAGTACTTC

j_gene: TRBJ1-2
abundance: once
d_gene: .
v_gene: TRBV19
CDR3aa: CASSITGASNYGYTF
CDR3nt: TGTGCCAGTAGTATAACAGGAGCTTCTAACTATGGCTACACCTTC

j_gene: TRBJ1-2
abundance: .
d_gene: .
v_gene: TRBV25-1
CDR3aa: CASSDVERHYGYTF
CDR3nt: TGTGCCAGCAGTGATGTCGAGCGGCACTATGGCTACACCTTC

j_gene: TRBJ2-6
abundance: .
d_gene: TRBD1
v_gene: TRBV7-9
CDR3aa: CASSQSGTEDLSGANVLTF
CDR3nt: TGTGCCAGCAGCCAGTCAGGGACAGAGGACCTCTCTGGGGCCAACGTCCTGACTTTC

j_gene: TRBJ2-3
abundance: .
d_gene: .
v_gene: TRBV11-3
CDR3aa: CASSLGLDSLTDTQYF
CDR3nt: TGTGCCAGCAGCTTGGGACTGGACAGTCTCACAGATACGCAGTATTTT

j_gene: TRBJ2-7
abundance: once
d_gene: TRBD1
v_gene: TRBV29-1
CDR3aa: CSVKTGGGYEQYF
CDR3nt: TGCAGCGTAAAGACAGGGGGAGGCTACGAGCAGTACTTC

j_gene: TRBJ1-2
abundance: .
d_gene: .
v_gene: TRBV6-4
CDR3aa: CASSDRFDSYGYTF
CDR3nt: TGTGCCAGCAGTGACAGGTTTGACAGCTATGGCTACACCTTC

j_gene: TRBJ2-6
abundance: .
d_gene: .
v_gene: TRBV15
CDR3aa: CATSRSPGRTGNVLTF
CDR3nt: TGTGCCACCAGCAGATCCCCGGGACGGACGGGCAACGTCCTGACTTTC

j_gene: TRBJ1-2
abundance: .
d_gene: .
v_gene: TRBV7-9
CDR3aa: CASSLQWGGAGYTF
CDR3nt: TGTGCCAGCAGCCTCCAGTGGGGGGGCGCTGGCTACACCTTC

j_gene: TRBJ1-5
abundance: .
d_gene: .
v_gene: TRBV6-6
CDR3aa: CASSPPGEGNQPQHF
CDR3nt: TGTGCCAGCAGCCCCCCGGGAGAGGGCAATCAGCCCCAGCATTTT

j_gene: TRBJ2-7
abundance: .
d_gene: TRBD2
v_gene: TRBV28
CDR3aa: CASSGGGMTFYEQYF
CDR3nt: TGTGCCAGCAGCGGCGGGGGGATGACCTTTTACGAGCAGTACTTC

j_gene: TRBJ1-1
abundance: .
d_gene: .
v_gene: TRBV3-1/TRBV3-2
CDR3aa: CASSQRGFRTEAFF
CDR3nt: TGTGCCAGCAGCCAACGAGGGTTTCGGACTGAAGCTTTCTTT

j_gene: TRBJ1-5
abundance: .
d_gene: TRBD1
v_gene: TRBV5-6
CDR3aa: CASSLGTGSNQPQHF
CDR3nt: TGTGCCAGCAGCTTAGGGACAGGCAGCAATCAGCCCCAGCATTTT

j_gene: TRBJ2-7
abundance: .
d_gene: .
v_gene: TRBV6-5
CDR3aa: CASSYASVGEQYF
CDR3nt: TGTGCCAGCAGTTATGCTAGCGTGGGCGAGCAGTACTTC

j_gene: TRBJ1-1
abundance: .
d_gene: .
v_gene: TRBV5-1
CDR3aa: CASSLERNTEAFF
CDR3nt: TGCGCCAGCAGCTTGGAAAGAAACACTGAAGCTTTCTTT

j_gene: TRBJ2-5
abundance: once
d_gene: TRBD2
v_gene: TRBV4-2
CDR3aa: CASSQGTRGETQYF
CDR3nt: TGTGCCAGCAGCCAAGGGACTAGAGGAGAGACCCAGTACTTC

j_gene: TRBJ2-3
abundance: .
d_gene: TRBD1
v_gene: TRBV5-4
CDR3aa: CASSFSQGQGADTQYF
CDR3nt: TGTGCCAGCAGCTTCAGCCAGGGACAGGGGGCAGATACGCAGTATTTT

j_gene: TRBJ2-5
abundance: .
d_gene: .
v_gene: TRBV19
CDR3aa: CASSTGSGGAWETQYF
CDR3nt: TGTGCCAGTAGCACGGGTAGTGGGGGCGCATGGGAGACCCAGTACTTC

j_gene: TRBJ1-1
abundance: .
d_gene: .
v_gene: TRBV5-6
CDR3aa: CASSLEGGLTEAFF
CDR3nt: TGTGCCAGCAGCTTGGAGGGGGGGCTCACTGAAGCTTTCTTT

j_gene: TRBJ2-2
abundance: .
d_gene: .
v_gene: TRBV11-3
CDR3aa: CASSFGTGELFF
CDR3nt: TGTGCCAGCAGCTTTGGCACCGGGGAGCTGTTTTTT

j_gene: TRBJ1-6
abundance: once
d_gene: .
v_gene: TRBV5-1
CDR3aa: CASSLRQQNSPLHF
CDR3nt: TGCGCCAGCAGCTTGAGACAGCAGAATTCACCCCTCCACTTT

j_gene: TRBJ1-1
abundance: .
d_gene: TRBD1
v_gene: TRBV19
CDR3aa: CAATGENTEAFF
CDR3nt: TGTGCCGCGACAGGGGAGAACACTGAAGCTTTCTTT

j_gene: TRBJ2-3
abundance: few
d_gene: TRBD2
v_gene: TRBV29-1
CDR3aa: CSVGGGSGGTQYF
CDR3nt: TGCAGCGTCGGCGGGGGGTCCGGGGGTACGCAGTATTTT

j_gene: TRBJ1-1
abundance: .
d_gene: TRBD1
v_gene: TRBV7-2
CDR3aa: CASSRRQGWGTEAFF
CDR3nt: TGTGCCAGCAGCCGCCGACAGGGATGGGGCACTGAAGCTTTCTTT

j_gene: TRBJ1-6
abundance: .
d_gene: .
v_gene: TRBV14
CDR3aa: CASSLQGESPLHF
CDR3nt: TGTGCCAGCAGCTTACAGGGAGAGTCACCCCTCCACTTT

j_gene: TRBJ2-5
abundance: .
d_gene: .
v_gene: TRBV10-3
CDR3aa: CAISTETSQETQYF
CDR3nt: TGTGCCATCAGTACGGAGACTAGCCAAGAGACCCAGTACTTC

j_gene: TRBJ2-1
abundance: .
d_gene: TRBD2
v_gene: TRBV4-3
CDR3aa: CASGSGGAREQFF
CDR3nt: TGCGCCAGTGGTAGCGGGGGGGCCCGTGAGCAGTTCTTC

j_gene: TRBJ2-5
abundance: .
d_gene: TRBD1
v_gene: TRBV28
CDR3aa: CASGASPGQGASNQETQYF
CDR3nt: TGTGCCAGCGGAGCTTCACCGGGACAGGGAGCGTCGAACCAAGAGACCCAGTACTTC

j_gene: TRBJ2-7
abundance: .
d_gene: TRBD2
v_gene: TRBV7-2
CDR3aa: CASSLGTSNEQYF
CDR3nt: TGTGCCAGCAGCTTAGGGACTAGCAACGAGCAGTACTTC

j_gene: TRBJ1-2
abundance: .
d_gene: .
v_gene: TRBV18
CDR3aa: CASSPSGVDYGYTF
CDR3nt: TGTGCCAGCTCACCATCAGGGGTGGACTATGGCTACACCTTC

j_gene: TRBJ2-1
abundance: .
d_gene: .
v_gene: TRBV12-3/TRBV12-4
CDR3aa: CASRRTSTHEQFF
CDR3nt: TGTGCCAGCAGAAGAACTAGCACCCATGAGCAGTTCTTC

j_gene: TRBJ2-1
abundance: once
d_gene: TRBD2
v_gene: TRBV4-3
CDR3aa: CASSQDSGGARQFF
CDR3nt: TGCGCCAGCAGCCAAGATAGCGGGGGGGCCAGGCAGTTCTTC